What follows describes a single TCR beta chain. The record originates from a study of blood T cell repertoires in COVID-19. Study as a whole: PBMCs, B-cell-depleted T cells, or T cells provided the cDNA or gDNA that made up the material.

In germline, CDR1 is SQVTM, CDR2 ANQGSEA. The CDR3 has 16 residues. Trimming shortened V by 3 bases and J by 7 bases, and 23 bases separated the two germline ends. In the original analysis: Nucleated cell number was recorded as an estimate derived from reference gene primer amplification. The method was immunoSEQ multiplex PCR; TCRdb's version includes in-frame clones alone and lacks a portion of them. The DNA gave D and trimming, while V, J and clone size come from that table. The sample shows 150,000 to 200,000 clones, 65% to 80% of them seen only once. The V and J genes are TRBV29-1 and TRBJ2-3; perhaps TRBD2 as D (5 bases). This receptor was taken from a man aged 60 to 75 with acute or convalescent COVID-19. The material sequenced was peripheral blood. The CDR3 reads CSVEGRLEAEENTQYF. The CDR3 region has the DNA TGCAGCGTTGAGGGCAGGCTGGAGGCGGAGGAAAATACGCAGTATTTT.